This T cell receptor beta chain was captured in a study of cytotoxic CD8 clonotypes in ibrutinib-treated CLL. About the research overall: Samples averaged approximately 260,000 productive templates and 90,000 to 95,000 productive rearrangements.

The CDR3 sequence is 18 residues long. CDR1 is MNHEY, CDR2 SMNVEV, per germline (reference sequence). With 6 bases clipped from V and 3 bases from J, the junction kept 16 bases outside the gene matches. A remark on this clone: Its antigen is currently unknown.

Regarding the study as a whole: Clonotypes that were public were uncommon, and they contracted or stayed stable on treatment. Baseline clonality, above age-matched healthy donor levels, tracked circulating CD8+ T-cell counts.

With sequencing, the targeted depth ranged from 1 in 200,000 to 1 in 1 million T cells. Using immunoSEQ multiplex PCR, the repertoire was profiled, and TCRdb retains in-frame clones only, with some absent. The sample lists 55,000 to 85,000 clones, 90% seen once, with under 4% in the top ten. The source is a human donor with chronic lymphocytic leukemia. V gene TRBV27 combines with J gene TRBJ2-7; TRBD2 aligns across 11 bases. The source was PBMCs, collected after 12 months of ibrutinib treatment. The CDR3 is CASSNLPLTSGIFYEQYF. The CDR3 bases are TGTGCCAGCAGCAATTTACCACTGACTAGCGGGATCTTCTACGAGCAGTACTTC.